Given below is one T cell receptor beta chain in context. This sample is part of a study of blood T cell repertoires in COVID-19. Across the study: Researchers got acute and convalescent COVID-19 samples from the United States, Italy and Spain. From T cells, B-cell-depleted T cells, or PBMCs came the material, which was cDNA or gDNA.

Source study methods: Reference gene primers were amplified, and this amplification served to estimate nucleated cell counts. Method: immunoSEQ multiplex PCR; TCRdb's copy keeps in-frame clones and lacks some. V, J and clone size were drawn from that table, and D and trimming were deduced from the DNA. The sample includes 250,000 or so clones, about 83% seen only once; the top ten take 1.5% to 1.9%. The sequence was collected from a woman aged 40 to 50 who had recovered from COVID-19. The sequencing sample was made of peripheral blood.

CDR3 loop: CASSPPLNTFQETQYF. CDR3 DNA sequence: TGTGCCAGCTCACCCCCCCTTAACACCTTCCAAGAGACCCAGTACTTC. The rearrangement uses TRBV18 and TRBJ2-5; unclear D gene. CDR3 size: 16 residues. Germline loops: CDR1 KGHSH, CDR2 LQKENI. The ends were cut back, 3 bases at V and 1 base at J, with 15 bases in the middle. Looking up the rest from reference TRBV18 and TRBJ2-5 gives the full variable domain: NAGVMQNPRHLVRRRGQEARLRCSPMKGHSHVYWYRQLPEEGLKFMVYLQKENIIDESGMPKERFSAEFPKEGPSILRIQQVVRGDSAAYFCASSPPLNTFQETQYFGPGTRLLVL.